One sample yielded the 2 T cell receptor beta chains listed below, sequenced in a study of control samples from healthy donors and cancer patients. TCRdb's table, derived via immunoSEQ multiplex PCR, lists solely in-frame clones and lacks some. Among about 130,000 clones, roughly 94% were seen once, and the ten largest hold approximately 14%. The sample taken for sequencing was PBMCs. Receptors originate from a man aged 60 to 69 with colorectal cancer.

This clone was seen just once. Here the CDR3 reads CASSRGTGANTEAFF. The CDR3 DNA reads as TGTGCCAGCTCACGGGGGACAGGGGCCAACACTGAAGCTTTCTTT. The rearrangement uses TRBV18 and TRBJ1-1; 10 nucleotides agree with TRBD1. Trimming took 4 bases from V and 2 from J; bases not matched to a gene: 4. Looked up from germline, CDR1 is KGHSH and CDR2 is LQKENI. CDR3 length: 15 residues.

The genes are TRBV9 and TRBJ1-6; D may be TRBD1 (5 bases). V was pared by 4 bases and J by 9 bases, with 17 bases between. The CDR3 length is 15 residues. Germline V gene lookup returns CDR1 SGDLS and CDR2 YYNGEE. CDR3 region: CASSTGPAMGSPLHF. The CDR3 DNA is TGTGCCAGCAGCACGGGGCCCGCGATGGGTTCACCCCTCCACTTT.